The source of this T cell receptor (beta chain) is a study of T cells in tuberculosis. CDR3 length: 15 amino acids. Germline V gives CDR1 MNHNY, CDR2 SVGAGI (reference sequence). V was shortened by 0 bases and J by 6 bases, with 14 bases between the two germline ends. Some clones are missing from TCRdb's copy, which holds only in-frame ones; the method was immunoSEQ multiplex PCR. Found here are more than 40,000 clones, around 94% of them singletons; the top ten hold about 2%. This TCR was recovered from a donor aged 5 to 30 with latent tuberculosis or without tuberculosis infection. Some clones in this sample may be carry-over from other donors' samples. J is TRBJ1-2 and V is TRBV6-6, with D perhaps matching TRBD1 (5 bases). The sequenced sample consisted of PBMCs. The CDR3 region is CASSYSGGRGDGYTF. CDR3 nucleotides: TGTGCCAGCAGTTACTCCGGGGGTAGGGGCGATGGCTACACCTTC.